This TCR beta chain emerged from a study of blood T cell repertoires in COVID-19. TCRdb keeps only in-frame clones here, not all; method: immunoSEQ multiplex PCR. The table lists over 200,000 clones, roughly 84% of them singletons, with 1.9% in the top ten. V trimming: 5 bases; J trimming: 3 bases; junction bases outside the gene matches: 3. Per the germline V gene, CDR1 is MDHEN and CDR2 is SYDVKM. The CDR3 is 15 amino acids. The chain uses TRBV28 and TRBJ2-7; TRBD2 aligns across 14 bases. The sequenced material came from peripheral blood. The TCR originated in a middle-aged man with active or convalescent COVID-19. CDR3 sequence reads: CASSPGTSGSYEQYF. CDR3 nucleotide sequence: TGTGCCAGCAGTCCAGGGACTAGCGGGAGCTACGAGCAGTACTTC.